The present TCR beta chain was sequenced within a study of blood T cell repertoires in COVID-19. The repertoire was sequenced with immunoSEQ multiplex PCR; TCRdb's copy has only in-frame clones and lacks some. This table has 26,000 or so clones, 91% appearing once. This CDR3 has 17 amino acids. V was clipped by 0 bases and J by 3 bases, with 14 bases between them. From germline, CDR1 is LNHDA and CDR2 SQIVND (reference sequence). This TCR was recovered from a human donor with active COVID-19. The donor label of this sample is uncertain. The sample comprised peripheral blood. The chain links TRBV19 to TRBJ2-2; D perhaps matches TRBD2 (6 bases). The CDR3 sequence: CASSIDLGSGDTGELFF. The DNA of the CDR3 is TGTGCCAGTAGTATAGATCTGGGTAGCGGAGACACCGGGGAGCTGTTTTTT.